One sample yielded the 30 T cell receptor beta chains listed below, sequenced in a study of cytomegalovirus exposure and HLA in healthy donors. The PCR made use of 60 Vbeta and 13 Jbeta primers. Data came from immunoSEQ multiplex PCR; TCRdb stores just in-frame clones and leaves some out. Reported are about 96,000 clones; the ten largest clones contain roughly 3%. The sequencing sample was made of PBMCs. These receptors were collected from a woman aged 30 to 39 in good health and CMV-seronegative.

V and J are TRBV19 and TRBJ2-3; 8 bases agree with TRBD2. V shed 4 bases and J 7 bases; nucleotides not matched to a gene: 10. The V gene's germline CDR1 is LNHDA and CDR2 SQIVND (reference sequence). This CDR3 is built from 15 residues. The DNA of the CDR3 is TGTGCCAGTAGTAATCCAGCGGGAGAGGGATATACGCAGTATTTT. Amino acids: CASSNPAGEGYTQYF.

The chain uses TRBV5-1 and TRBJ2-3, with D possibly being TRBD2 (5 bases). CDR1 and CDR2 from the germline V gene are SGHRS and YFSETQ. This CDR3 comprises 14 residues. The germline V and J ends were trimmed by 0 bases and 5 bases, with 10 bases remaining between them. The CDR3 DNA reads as TGCGCCAGCAGCTTGGTGCCAGGAGGAGATACGCAGTATTTT. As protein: CASSLVPGGDTQYF.

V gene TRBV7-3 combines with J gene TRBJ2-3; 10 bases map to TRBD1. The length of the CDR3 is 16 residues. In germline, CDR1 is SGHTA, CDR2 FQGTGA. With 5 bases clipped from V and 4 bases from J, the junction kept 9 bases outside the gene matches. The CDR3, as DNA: TGTGCCAGCAGCCCCGGACAGGGGGGAAGCGCAGATACGCAGTATTTT. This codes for CASSPGQGGSADTQYF.

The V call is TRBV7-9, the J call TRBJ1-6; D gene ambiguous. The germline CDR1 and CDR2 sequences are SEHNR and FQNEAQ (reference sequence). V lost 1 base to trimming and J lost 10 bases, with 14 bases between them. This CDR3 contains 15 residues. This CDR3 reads CASSLDRVKASPLHF. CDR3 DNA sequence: TGTGCCAGCAGCTTAGATCGGGTCAAGGCCTCACCCCTCCACTTT.

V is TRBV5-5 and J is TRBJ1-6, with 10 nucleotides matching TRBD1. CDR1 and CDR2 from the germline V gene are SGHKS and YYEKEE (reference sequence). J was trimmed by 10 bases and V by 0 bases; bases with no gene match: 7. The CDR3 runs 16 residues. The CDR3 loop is CASSLVPRDRGSPLHF. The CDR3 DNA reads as TGTGCCAGCAGCTTGGTTCCGCGGGACAGGGGATCACCCCTCCACTTT.

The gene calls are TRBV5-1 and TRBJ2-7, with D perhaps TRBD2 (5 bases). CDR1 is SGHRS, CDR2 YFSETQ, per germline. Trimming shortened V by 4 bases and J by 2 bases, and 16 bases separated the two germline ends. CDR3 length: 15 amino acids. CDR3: CASSGYREIPYEQYF. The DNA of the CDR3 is TGCGCCAGCAGCGGGTACCGGGAAATACCCTACGAGCAGTACTTC.

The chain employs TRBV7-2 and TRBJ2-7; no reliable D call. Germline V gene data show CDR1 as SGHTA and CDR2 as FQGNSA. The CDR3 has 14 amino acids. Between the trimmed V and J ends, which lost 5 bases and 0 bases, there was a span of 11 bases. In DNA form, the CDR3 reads TGTGCCAGCAGCCCCCGGTCCACCTCCTACGAGCAGTACTTC. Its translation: CASSPRSTSYEQYF.

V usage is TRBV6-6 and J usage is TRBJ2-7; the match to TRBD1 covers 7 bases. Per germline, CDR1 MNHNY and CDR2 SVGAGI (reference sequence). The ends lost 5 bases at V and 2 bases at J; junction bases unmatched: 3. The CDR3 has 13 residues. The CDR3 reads CASSRDSTYEQYF. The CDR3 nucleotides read TGTGCCAGCAGTCGGGACAGCACCTACGAGCAGTACTTC.

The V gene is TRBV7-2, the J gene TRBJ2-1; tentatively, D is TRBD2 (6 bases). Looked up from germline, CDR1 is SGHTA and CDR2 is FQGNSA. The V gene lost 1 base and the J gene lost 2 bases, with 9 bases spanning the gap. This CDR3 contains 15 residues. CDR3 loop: CASSLVGGTYNEQFF. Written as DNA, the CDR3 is TGTGCCAGCAGCTTAGTTGGGGGGACCTACAATGAGCAGTTCTTC. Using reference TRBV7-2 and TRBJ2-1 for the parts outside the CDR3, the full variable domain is GAGVSQSPSNKVTEKGKDVELRCDPISGHTALYWYRQSLGQGLEFLIYFQGNSAPDKSGLPSDRFSAERTGGSVSTLTIQRTQQEDSAVYLCASSLVGGTYNEQFFGPGTRLTVL.

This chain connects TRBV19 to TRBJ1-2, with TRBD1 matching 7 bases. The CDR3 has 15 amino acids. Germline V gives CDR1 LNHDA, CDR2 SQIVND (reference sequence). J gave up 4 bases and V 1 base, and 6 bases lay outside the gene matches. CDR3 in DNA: TGTGCCAGTAGTATAGGTGCGACAGGGAGCTATGGCTACACCTTC. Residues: CASSIGATGSYGYTF.

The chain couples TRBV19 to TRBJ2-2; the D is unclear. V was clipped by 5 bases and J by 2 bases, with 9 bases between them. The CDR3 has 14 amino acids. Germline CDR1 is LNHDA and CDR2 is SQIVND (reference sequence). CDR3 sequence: CASSLSLNTGELFF. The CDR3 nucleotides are TGTGCCAGTAGTTTGTCACTTAACACCGGGGAGCTGTTTTTT.

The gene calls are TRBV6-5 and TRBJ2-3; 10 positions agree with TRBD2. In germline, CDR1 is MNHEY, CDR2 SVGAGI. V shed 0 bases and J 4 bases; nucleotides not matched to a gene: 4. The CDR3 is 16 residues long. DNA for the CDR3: TGTGCCAGCAGTTACTCGGCTAGCGGGAGTCCAGATACGCAGTATTTT. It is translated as CASSYSASGSPDTQYF.

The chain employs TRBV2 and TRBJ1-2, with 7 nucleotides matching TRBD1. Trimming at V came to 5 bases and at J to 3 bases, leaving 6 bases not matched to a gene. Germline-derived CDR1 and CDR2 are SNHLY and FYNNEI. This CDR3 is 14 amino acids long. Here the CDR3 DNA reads TGTGCCAGCAGTATCCAGACAGGGTACTATGGCTACACCTTC. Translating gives CASSIQTGYYGYTF.

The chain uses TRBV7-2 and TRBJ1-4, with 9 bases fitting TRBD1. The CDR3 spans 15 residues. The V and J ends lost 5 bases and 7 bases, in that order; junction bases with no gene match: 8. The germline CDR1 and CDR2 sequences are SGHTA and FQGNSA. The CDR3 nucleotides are TGTGCCAGCAGCGAACGACAGGGGGGGATTGAAAAACTGTTTTTT. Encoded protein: CASSERQGGIEKLFF.

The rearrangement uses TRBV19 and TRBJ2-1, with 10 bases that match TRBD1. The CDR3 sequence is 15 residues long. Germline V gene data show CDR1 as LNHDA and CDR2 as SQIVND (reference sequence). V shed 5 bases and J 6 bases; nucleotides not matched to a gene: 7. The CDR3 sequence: CASSASGTGANEQFF. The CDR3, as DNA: TGTGCCAGTAGTGCCTCCGGGACAGGGGCCAATGAGCAGTTCTTC.

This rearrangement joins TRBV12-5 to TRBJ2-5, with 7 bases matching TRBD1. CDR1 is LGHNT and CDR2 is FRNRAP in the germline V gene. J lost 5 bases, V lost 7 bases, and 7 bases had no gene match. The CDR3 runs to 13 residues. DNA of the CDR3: TGTGCTAGTGCACAGGGGCTCGGGGAGACCCAGTACTTC. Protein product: CASAQGLGETQYF.

The CDR3 loop reads CASGEPDRDDTGELFF. The CDR3 DNA follows: TGTGCCAGCGGGGAACCTGACAGGGACGACACCGGGGAGCTGTTTTTT. The chain joins TRBV28 to TRBJ2-2; 7 nucleotides match TRBD1. Germline V gene data show CDR1 as MDHEN and CDR2 as SYDVKM. The length of the CDR3 is 16 residues. V trimming: 8 bases; J trimming: 3 bases; junction bases outside the gene matches: 12.

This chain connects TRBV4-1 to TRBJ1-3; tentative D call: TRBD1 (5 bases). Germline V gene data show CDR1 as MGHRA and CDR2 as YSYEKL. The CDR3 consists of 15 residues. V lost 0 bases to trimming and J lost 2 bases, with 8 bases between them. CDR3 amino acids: CASSQDRGTGNTIYF. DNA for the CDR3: TGCGCCAGCAGCCAAGATCGGGGGACTGGAAACACCATATATTTT.

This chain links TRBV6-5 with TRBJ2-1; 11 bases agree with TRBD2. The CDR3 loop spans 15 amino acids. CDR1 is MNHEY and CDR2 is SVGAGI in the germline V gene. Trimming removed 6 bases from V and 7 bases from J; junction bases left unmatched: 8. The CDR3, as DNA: TGTGCCAGCAGGATAGCGGGAGGGCCAATTAATGAGCAGTTCTTC. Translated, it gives CASRIAGGPINEQFF.

This CDR3 reads CASSQVDSSGNTIYF. CDR3 bases: TGTGCCAGCAGCCAAGTTGATAGCTCTGGAAACACCATATATTTT. The chain has TRBV4-2 and TRBJ1-3; D not resolved. This CDR3 contains 15 residues. V shed 1 base and J shed 0 bases, with 7 bases lying between them. Germline CDR1 and CDR2: LGHNA and YNFKEQ.

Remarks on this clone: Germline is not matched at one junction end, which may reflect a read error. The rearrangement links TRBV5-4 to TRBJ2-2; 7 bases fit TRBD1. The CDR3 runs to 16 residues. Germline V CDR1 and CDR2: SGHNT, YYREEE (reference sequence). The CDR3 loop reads CASSLAGQGDTGELFF. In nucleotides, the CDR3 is TGTGCCAGCAGTTTGGCCGGGCAGGGGGACACCGGGGAGCTGTTTTTT.

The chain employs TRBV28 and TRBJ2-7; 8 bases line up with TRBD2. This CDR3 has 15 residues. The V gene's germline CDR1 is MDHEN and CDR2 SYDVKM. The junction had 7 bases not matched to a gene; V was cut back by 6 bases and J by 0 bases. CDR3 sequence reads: CASRGSGSGSYEQYF. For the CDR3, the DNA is TGTGCCAGCAGAGGGAGCGGGAGTGGCTCCTACGAGCAGTACTTC.

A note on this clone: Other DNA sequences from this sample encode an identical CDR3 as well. CDR3 bases: TGCAGCGTCGAGGGTGGGAGGGGCACAGATACGCAGTATTTT. This codes for CSVEGGRGTDTQYF. J is TRBJ2-3 and V is TRBV29-1; 7 bases are shared with TRBD2. J lost 1 base, V lost 6 bases, and 7 bases had no gene match. CDR3 length: 14 amino acids. The V gene's germline CDR1 is SQVTM and CDR2 ANQGSEA.

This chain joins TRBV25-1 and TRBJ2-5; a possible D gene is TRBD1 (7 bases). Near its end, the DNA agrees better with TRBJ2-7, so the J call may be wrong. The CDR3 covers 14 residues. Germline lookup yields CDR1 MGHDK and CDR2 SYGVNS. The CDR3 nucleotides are TGTGCCAGCAGTGACACCGCGGGACAGTACGAGCAGTACTTC. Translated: CASSDTAGQYEQYF.

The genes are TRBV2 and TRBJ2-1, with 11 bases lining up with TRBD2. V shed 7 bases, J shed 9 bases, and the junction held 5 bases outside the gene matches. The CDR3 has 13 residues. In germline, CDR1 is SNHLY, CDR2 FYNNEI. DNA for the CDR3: TGTGCCAGCAAGCGGACTAGCGGGTTTGAGCAGTTCTTC. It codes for CASKRTSGFEQFF. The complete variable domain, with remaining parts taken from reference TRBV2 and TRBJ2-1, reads EPEVTQTPSHQVTQMGQEVILRCVPISNHLYFYWYRQILGQKVEFLVSFYNNEISEKSEIFDDQFSVERPDGSNFTLKIRSTKLEDSAMYFCASKRTSGFEQFFGPGTRLTVL.

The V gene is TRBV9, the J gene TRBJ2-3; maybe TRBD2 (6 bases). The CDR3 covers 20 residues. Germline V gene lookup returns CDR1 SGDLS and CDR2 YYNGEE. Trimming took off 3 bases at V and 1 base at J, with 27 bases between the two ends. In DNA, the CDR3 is TGTGCCAGCAGCGCCTCCGATATCAAGATGTACTGGGGGGGCACAGATACGCAGTATTTT. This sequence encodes CASSASDIKMYWGGTDTQYF.

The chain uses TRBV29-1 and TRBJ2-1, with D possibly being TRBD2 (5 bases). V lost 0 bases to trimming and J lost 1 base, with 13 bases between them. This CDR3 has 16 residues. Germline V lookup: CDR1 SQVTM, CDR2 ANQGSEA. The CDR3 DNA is TGCAGCGTTGAAGATCTTGGTAGCGCGTCCTACAATGAGCAGTTCTTC. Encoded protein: CSVEDLGSASYNEQFF.

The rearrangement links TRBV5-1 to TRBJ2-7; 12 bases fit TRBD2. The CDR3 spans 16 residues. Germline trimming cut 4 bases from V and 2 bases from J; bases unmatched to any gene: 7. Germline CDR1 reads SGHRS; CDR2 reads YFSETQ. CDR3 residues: CASSPLAGGAPYEQYF. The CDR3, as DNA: TGCGCCAGCAGCCCCCTAGCGGGAGGGGCCCCCTACGAGCAGTACTTC.

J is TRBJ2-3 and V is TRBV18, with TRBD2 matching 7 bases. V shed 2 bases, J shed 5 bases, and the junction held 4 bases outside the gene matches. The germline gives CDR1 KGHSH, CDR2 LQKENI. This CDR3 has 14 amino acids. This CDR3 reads CASSPRTRVDTQYF. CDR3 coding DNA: TGTGCCAGCTCACCAAGGACTAGGGTAGATACGCAGTATTTT.

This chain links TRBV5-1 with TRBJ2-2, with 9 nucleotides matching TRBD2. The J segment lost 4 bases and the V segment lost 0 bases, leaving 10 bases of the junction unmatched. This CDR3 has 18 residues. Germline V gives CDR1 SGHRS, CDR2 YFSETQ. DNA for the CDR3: TGCGCCAGCAGCTTGGTTCCCCGACTAGCGGTTATCACCGGGGAGCTGTTTTTT. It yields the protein CASSLVPRLAVITGELFF. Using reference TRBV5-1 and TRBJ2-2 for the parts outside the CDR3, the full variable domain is KAGVTQTPRYLIKTRGQQVTLSCSPISGHRSVSWYQQTPGQGLQFLFEYFSETQRNKGNFPGRFSGRQFSNSRSEMNVSTLELGDSALYLCASSLVPRLAVITGELFFGEGSRLTVL.